These 20 T cell receptor beta chains were all obtained from the same sample, sequenced in a study of Graves' ophthalmopathy and Graves' hyperthyroidism. Amplifying from RNA transcripts, the study obtained TCR beta CDR3 regions. Second-round multiplex PCR came after first-round RT-PCR with HTBI primers. TCRdb reprocessed the multiplex PCR reads with MiXCR, giving one entry per CDR3 protein. The profile shows over a million distinct CDR3 sequences, about 36% of them singletons. Sequenced sample: peripheral blood or thyroid tissue (not recorded which). The receptors were sampled from an adult man with Graves' hyperthyroidism.

As regards this clonotype: A junction end diverges from the germline sequence, so it may reflect a read error. The chain employs TRBV7-8 and TRBJ1-6; possible D gene TRBD1, 6 bases. Germline V gives CDR1 SGHVS, CDR2 FQNEAQ. The CDR3 contains 17 residues. The CDR3 DNA reads as TGCGCCAGCAGCCAAGACAGGATAATAATAGGGAATTCACCCCTCCACTTT. Its protein product is CASSQDRIIIGNSPLHF.

This clonotype has at least ten counts. This sequence joins TRBV7-8 and TRBJ2-5, with TRBD2 identical over 9 bases. V lost 1 base to trimming and J lost 5 bases; unmatched junction nucleotides: 8. Germline V gene data show CDR1 as SGHVS and CDR2 as FQNEAQ. CDR3 length: 16 amino acids. CDR3 sequence (DNA): TGTGCCAGCAGCTTAGACATTAGCGGGGGAGGTGAGACCCAGTACTTC. Its translation is CASSLDISGGGETQYF.

The sample holds a few counts of this clonotype. The chain uses TRBV12-3 or TRBV12-4 and TRBJ2-2; 8 positions agree with TRBD1. The length of the CDR3 is 16 residues. V trimming: 5 bases; J trimming: 8 bases; junction bases outside the gene matches: 13. The CDR3: CASSLGTGGLKGELFF. In DNA form, the CDR3 reads TGTGCCAGCAGTCTGGGGACAGGCGGCTTGAAAGGGGAGCTGTTTTTT.

This clonotype was found many times. The chain has TRBV20-1 and TRBJ2-2, with D unclear. CDR1 and CDR2 (germline): DFQATT, SNEGSKA (reference sequence). The CDR3 is 15 residues long. Between the trimmed V and J ends, which lost 6 bases and 4 bases, there was a span of 18 bases. The CDR3 DNA follows: TGCAGTGCCCCCAGACCCGGGCAGGTCACCGGGGAGCTGTTTTTT. As protein: CSAPRPGQVTGELFF.

This clonotype was counted many times. CDR3: CASSSAQRAYGYTF. As DNA, the CDR3 is TGTGCCAGCAGCTCCGCACAACGGGCCTATGGCTACACCTTC. The rearrangement joins TRBV7-9 to TRBJ1-2, with D uncertain. The germline gives CDR1 SEHNR, CDR2 FQNEAQ (reference sequence). The CDR3 has 14 amino acids. With 4 bases removed from V and 4 bases from J, the gap between germline ends came to 13 bases.

The chain employs TRBV6-1 and TRBJ1-1, with 7 bases matching TRBD1. CDR1 MNHNS and CDR2 SASEGT come from the germline V gene. CDR3 size: 15 residues. V lost 6 bases and J lost 4; bases outside the gene matches: 11. CDR3 bases: TGTGCCAGCAGCTTAAGACAGGGCGGAAGCACTGAAGCTTTCTTT. This translates into CASSLRQGGSTEAFF.

Many counts were recorded for this clonotype. The rearrangement uses TRBV24-1 and TRBJ1-4; no clear D. V was trimmed by 4 bases and J by 8 bases, leaving 7 bases between them. CDR1 is KGHDR and CDR2 is SFDVKD in the germline V gene. The CDR3 is 12 residues long. DNA for the CDR3: TGTGCCACCAGTGACCAGAGGGAAAAACTGTTTTTT. This codes for CATSDQREKLFF.

In this sample, this clonotype turned up many times. The chain combines TRBV7-8 with TRBJ2-7; D not resolved. Germline CDR1 SGHVS, CDR2 FQNEAQ. Trimming removed 3 bases from V and 7 bases from J, with 16 bases in between. The CDR3 has 14 residues. CDR3 nucleotide sequence: TGTGCCAGCAGCTTCAAACCAACTACGAGAGAGCAGTACTTC. This sequence encodes CASSFKPTTREQYF. The entire variable domain, with the rest obtained from reference TRBV7-8 and TRBJ2-7, is as follows: GAGVSQSPRYKVAKRGQDVALRCDPISGHVSLFWYQQALGQGPEFLTYFQNEAQLDKSGLPSDRFFAERPEGSVSTLKIQRTQQEDSAVYLCASSFKPTTREQYFGPGTRLTVT.

This clonotype was seen only a few times. The J gene is TRBJ2-2, the V gene TRBV10-3, with TRBD1 as a possible D gene (6 bases). V shed 7 bases and J shed 6 bases, with 18 bases lying between them. The germline gives CDR1 ENHRY, CDR2 SYGVKD. CDR3 length equals 15 residues. This chain's CDR3 is CAIKAGEYLAGELFF. The CDR3 nucleotides are TGTGCCATCAAAGCAGGGGAATATTTGGCCGGGGAGCTGTTTTTT.

This clonotype was counted a few times. The chain carries TRBV12-3 or TRBV12-4 and TRBJ2-5; D is perhaps TRBD2 (6 bases). With 7 bases removed from V and 2 bases from J, the gap between germline ends came to 11 bases. The CDR3 loop spans 13 amino acids. The CDR3 bases are TGTGCCAGCAATAGCGGCTTGCAAGAGACCCAGTACTTC. As protein: CASNSGLQETQYF.

This clonotype was detected many times. The rearrangement joins TRBV25-1 to TRBJ1-1; D not resolved. The ends were cut back, 2 bases at V and 0 bases at J, with 4 bases in the middle. The CDR3 loop spans 13 amino acids. Germline loops: CDR1 MGHDK, CDR2 SYGVNS. The CDR3 DNA sequence: TGTGCCAGCAGTGAAGTACTGAACACTGAAGCTTTCTTT. This gives the protein CASSEVLNTEAFF.

The chain recombines TRBV14 with TRBJ1-2, with D unresolved. Trimming left V 4 bases short and J 12 bases short, with 24 bases between. Per germline, CDR1 SGHDN and CDR2 FVKESK. The CDR3 consists of 15 residues. CDR3 DNA sequence: TGTGCCAGCAGCCCTCGCGGACGGAGCCTCTCTGGAAACACCTTC. This gives the protein CASSPRGRSLSGNTF.

This clonotype turned up a few times. V gene TRBV11-2 combines with J gene TRBJ1-1, with D unresolved. This CDR3 has 15 residues. Trimming shortened V by 2 bases and J by 0 bases, and 10 bases separated the two germline ends. Germline V gives CDR1 SGHAT, CDR2 FQNNGV. DNA for the CDR3: TGTGCCAGCAGCTTACAGCAGGAAATGAACACTGAAGCTTTCTTT. Translated, it gives CASSLQQEMNTEAFF.

The V call is TRBV4-3, the J call TRBJ2-7; TRBD2 is a possible D gene (5 bases). Germline assignment: CDR1 LGHNA and CDR2 YSLEER. CDR3 length equals 16 residues. V was clipped by 0 bases and J by 3 bases, with 15 bases between them. The CDR3 sequence: CASSQDLVQTIYEQYF. In DNA, the CDR3 is TGCGCCAGCAGCCAAGATCTGGTCCAGACTATCTACGAGCAGTACTTC.

With respect to this clonotype: A clone one base away is much larger, so this may be a read error. The chain couples TRBV7-9 to TRBJ1-2, with D maybe TRBD1 (6 bases). This CDR3 has 14 residues. Germline V gene sequence: CDR1 SEHNR, CDR2 FQNEAQ (reference sequence). The CDR3 loop reads CASSLGQGPYGCTF. CDR3 DNA: TGTGCCAGCAGCTTAGGGCAGGGGCCCTATGGCTGCACCTTC. Full variable domain (missing parts from reference TRBV7-9 and TRBJ1-2): DTGVSQNPRHKITKRGQNVTFRCDPISEHNRLYWYRQTLGQGPEFLTYFQNEAQLEKSRLLSDRFSAERPKGSFSTLEIQRTEQGDSAMYLCASSLGQGPYGCTFGSGTRLTVV.

This chain links TRBV11-1 with TRBJ2-7; 8 bases agree with TRBD2. Germline V gives CDR1 SGHAT, CDR2 FQDESV (reference sequence). The ends lost 5 bases at V and 7 bases at J; junction bases unmatched: 31. The CDR3 is 21 amino acids. DNA of the CDR3: TGTGCCAGCAGCCGATCCGCCTTTGCTGGAGTTCCGGGACTAGGGAGGGAAGAGCAGTACTTC. Its protein is CASSRSAFAGVPGLGREEQYF.

The V gene is TRBV9, the J gene TRBJ2-2; 7 bases map to TRBD2. V was clipped by 2 bases and J by 4 bases; unmatched bases: 8. CDR1 is SGDLS, CDR2 YYNGEE, per germline. The CDR3 totals 16 residues. The CDR3 coding sequence is TGTGCCAGCAGCGTGGGAGGGGCTGCGGTCACCGGGGAGCTGTTTTTT. Protein product: CASSVGGAAVTGELFF.

The sample holds many counts of this clonotype. This sequence joins TRBV5-1 and TRBJ1-1; 8 bases line up with TRBD1. Germline V gene sequence: CDR1 SGHRS, CDR2 YFSETQ. The CDR3 spans 15 residues. V lost 1 base, J lost 5 bases, and 7 bases stayed unmatched. The CDR3 DNA reads as TGCGCCAGCAGCTTGACGACAGGGGAAGAGACTGAAGCTTTCTTT. Its protein product is CASSLTTGEETEAFF.

CDR3 loop: CSVLDQSNQPQHF. In nucleotides, the CDR3 is TGCAGCGTTCTGGACCAGAGCAATCAGCCCCAGCATTTT. V and J are TRBV29-1 and TRBJ1-5, with D hard to call. CDR1 and CDR2 (germline): SQVTM, ANQGSEA. V dropped 5 bases and J dropped 1 base, with 9 bases sitting between them. The CDR3 consists of 13 residues.

The chain employs TRBV29-1 and TRBJ1-2, with TRBD1 as a possible D gene (5 bases). Germline values: CDR1 SQVTM, CDR2 ANQGSEA. Trimming took 7 bases from V and 8 from J, leaving 11 bases between them. The CDR3 covers 10 residues. CDR3 DNA: TGCAGCGGACGGGACGGAGGCTACACCTTC. This gives the protein CSGRDGGYTF.